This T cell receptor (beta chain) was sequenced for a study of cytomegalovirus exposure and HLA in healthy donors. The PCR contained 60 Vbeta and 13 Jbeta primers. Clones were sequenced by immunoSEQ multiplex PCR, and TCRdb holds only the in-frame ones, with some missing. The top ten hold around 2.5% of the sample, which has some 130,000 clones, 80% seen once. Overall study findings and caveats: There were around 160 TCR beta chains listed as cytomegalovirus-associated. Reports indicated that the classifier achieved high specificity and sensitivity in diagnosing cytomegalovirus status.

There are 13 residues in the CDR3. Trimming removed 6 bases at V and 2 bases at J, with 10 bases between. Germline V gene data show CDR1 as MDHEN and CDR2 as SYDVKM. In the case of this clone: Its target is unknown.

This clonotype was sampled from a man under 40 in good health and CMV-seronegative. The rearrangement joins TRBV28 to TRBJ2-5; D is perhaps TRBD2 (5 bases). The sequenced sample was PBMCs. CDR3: CASSREAQETQYF. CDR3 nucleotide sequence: TGTGCCAGCAGCCGGGAAGCACAAGAGACCCAGTACTTC.